This passage covers 22 T cell receptor beta chains from one sample sequenced in a study of blood T cell repertoires in COVID-19. Generated by immunoSEQ multiplex PCR, the TCRdb table keeps only in-frame clones and is missing some. The data show approximately 260,000 clones, about 86% seen once. The sequenced material came from peripheral blood. Every receptor here comes from a man aged 18 to 29 with active or convalescent COVID-19.

The V gene is TRBV27, the J gene TRBJ1-4; 7 bases are a match to TRBD1. The CDR3 has 13 residues. Trimming at V came to 4 bases and at J to 6 bases, leaving 2 bases not matched to a gene. Per germline, CDR1 MNHEY and CDR2 SMNVEV (reference sequence). CDR3 coding DNA: TGTGCCAGCAGTTCGACAGGGTATGAAAAACTGTTTTTT. This translates into CASSSTGYEKLFF.

This CDR3 reads CASSPLPGQGTSDNEQFF. The CDR3 nucleotides read TGTGCCAGCTCACCCCTCCCCGGACAGGGGACTAGCGACAATGAGCAGTTCTTC. The rearrangement joins TRBV18 to TRBJ2-1, with D possibly matching TRBD2 (10 bases). V was shortened by 3 bases and J by 5 bases, with 23 bases between the two germline ends. From germline, CDR1 is KGHSH and CDR2 LQKENI. The CDR3 extends over 18 amino acids.

V is TRBV7-6 and J is TRBJ1-4; a weak D match, TRBD1 (5 bases). CDR1 SGHVS and CDR2 FNYEAQ come from the germline V gene. CDR3 length: 16 residues. V was pared by 1 base and J by 8 bases, with 17 bases between. In DNA, the CDR3 is TGTGCCAGCAGCTTAGGGTATGCGGGGCCGGGAGAAAAACTGTTTTTT. It encodes CASSLGYAGPGEKLFF.

The CDR3 sequence: CASSERLTGELFF. CDR3 DNA sequence: TGTGCCAGCAGTGAACGACTGACCGGGGAGCTGTTTTTT. The V gene is TRBV2, the J gene TRBJ2-2; D is unresolved. The V and J ends lost 2 bases and 5 bases respectively, with 6 bases between them. The germline gives CDR1 SNHLY, CDR2 FYNNEI. The CDR3 has 13 amino acids.

This clone was detected only a few times. V gene TRBV29-1 combines with J gene TRBJ2-4; the match to TRBD1 covers 7 bases. J lost 3 bases, V lost 5 bases, and 13 bases had no gene match. The CDR3 totals 16 residues. Per germline, CDR1 SQVTM and CDR2 ANQGSEA. CDR3 protein: CSVFWPTGQHKNIQYF. DNA for the CDR3: TGCAGCGTTTTTTGGCCCACGGGACAGCACAAAAACATTCAGTACTTC.

The count of this clone is one. The chain is built from TRBV11-3 and TRBJ2-3; TRBD2 matches 8 bases. V lost 5 bases to trimming and J lost 4 bases; unmatched junction nucleotides: 8. Germline CDR1 is SGHNT and CDR2 is YENEEA. This CDR3 is 15 amino acids long. CDR3 loop: CASSQFYGGADTQYF. CDR3 bases: TGTGCCAGCAGCCAGTTCTACGGGGGGGCAGATACGCAGTATTTT. The entire variable domain, with the rest obtained from reference TRBV11-3 and TRBJ2-3, is as follows: EAGVVQSPRYKIIEKKQPVAFWCNPISGHNTLYWYLQNLGQGPELLIRYENEEAVDDSQLPKDRFSAERLKGVDSTLKIQPAELGDSAVYLCASSQFYGGADTQYFGPGTRLTVL.

This chain links TRBV5-1 with TRBJ1-4; 7 nucleotides line up with TRBD1. This CDR3 comprises 14 residues. Germline V gene lookup returns CDR1 SGHRS and CDR2 YFSETQ. The J segment lost 4 bases and the V segment lost 2 bases, leaving 2 bases of the junction unmatched. The CDR3 reads CASSLQGFNEKLFF. DNA for the CDR3: TGCGCCAGCAGCTTACAGGGGTTTAATGAAAAACTGTTTTTT.

This chain uses TRBV24-1 with TRBJ1-2, with TRBD1 matching 7 bases. Per germline, CDR1 KGHDR and CDR2 SFDVKD. J was trimmed by 8 bases and V by 1 base; bases with no gene match: 3. The CDR3 runs 13 residues. The CDR3 reads CATSDFPQGGYTF. The CDR3 region has the DNA TGTGCCACCAGTGATTTCCCACAGGGGGGCTACACCTTC.

The rearrangement links TRBV12-5 to TRBJ1-1; 8 positions match TRBD1. The CDR3 consists of 14 residues. Germline trimming cut 6 bases from V and 4 bases from J; bases unmatched to any gene: 7. The V gene's germline CDR1 is LGHNT and CDR2 FRNRAP. CDR3 nucleotide sequence: TGTGCTAGTGGGACTCAGGGGGCTGGCACTGAAGCTTTCTTT. Translating it yields CASGTQGAGTEAFF.

This clone was seen only once. This chain links TRBV3-1 (or the pseudogene TRBV3-2) with TRBJ2-1, with D unclear. From germline, CDR1 is LGHDT and CDR2 YNNKEL (reference sequence). Between the trimmed V and J ends, which lost 1 base and 9 bases, there was a span of 7 bases. This CDR3 spans 12 amino acids. This CDR3 reads CASSQGPVEQFF. CDR3 in DNA: TGTGCCAGCAGCCAAGGGCCAGTTGAGCAGTTCTTC.

This sequence joins TRBV6-1 and TRBJ1-6; D unresolved. The CDR3 contains 15 residues. Germline V CDR1 and CDR2: MNHNS, SASEGT. V lost 2 bases, J lost 9 bases, and 14 bases lay in between. DNA of the CDR3: TGTGCCAGCAGTGAATTGGTGACTACAACTTCACCCCTCCACTTT. Residues: CASSELVTTTSPLHF.

This chain connects TRBV5-1 to TRBJ2-2; 10 bases are a match to TRBD1. Germline V CDR1 and CDR2: SGHRS, YFSETQ. The CDR3 consists of 15 residues. V shed 4 bases and J 2 bases; nucleotides not matched to a gene: 2. CDR3 loop: CASSMTGGNTGELFF. In DNA, the CDR3 is TGCGCCAGCAGCATGACAGGGGGCAACACCGGGGAGCTGTTTTTT.

The rearrangement links TRBV7-6 to TRBJ2-7, with D unresolved. Deletions cut 3 bases from V and 5 bases from J, with 2 bases between. CDR1 is SGHVS, CDR2 FNYEAQ, per germline. The CDR3 consists of 10 residues. The CDR3 is CASSFNEQYF. The CDR3 bases are TGTGCCAGCAGCTTCAACGAGCAGTACTTC. Based on the CDR3 plus reference TRBV7-6 and TRBJ2-7, the full variable domain is GAGVSQSPRYKVTKRGQDVALRCDPISGHVSLYWYRQALGQGPEFLTYFNYEAQQDKSGLPNDRFSAERPEGSISTLTIQRTEQRDSAMYRCASSFNEQYFGPGTRLTVT.

The chain uses TRBV13 and TRBJ2-1; 9 bases map to TRBD1. This CDR3 is 21 amino acids long. J lost 9 bases, V lost 1 base, and 25 bases had no gene match. The germline CDR1 and CDR2 sequences are PRHDT and FYEKMQ (reference sequence). Written as DNA, the CDR3 is TGTGCCAGCAGCTTAGCCAACACAGGGGGCGGTATCGGCTCCCCCTTGAGTGAGCAGTTCTTC. Protein sequence: CASSLANTGGGIGSPLSEQFF.

This clone was found once. This rearrangement joins TRBV6-5 to TRBJ2-7; 12 bases map to TRBD2. The CDR3 has 15 amino acids. In germline, CDR1 is MNHEY, CDR2 SVGAGI. V was clipped by 4 bases and J by 3 bases; unmatched bases: 4. The CDR3: CASSSSGRARYEQYF. The CDR3 DNA sequence: TGTGCCAGCAGTTCTAGCGGGAGGGCCCGCTACGAGCAGTACTTC.

The genes are TRBV19 and TRBJ1-2; 7 nucleotides agree with TRBD1. V lost 8 bases to trimming and J lost 6 bases; unmatched junction nucleotides: 12. The CDR3 is 14 residues long. Germline CDR1 LNHDA, CDR2 SQIVND (reference sequence). CDR3 residues: CASYRSGTENGYTF. The CDR3 coding sequence is TGTGCCAGTTATCGATCCGGGACAGAAAATGGCTACACCTTC.

This clone was found a few times. The CDR3 here is CASSVGAATAQHF. DNA for the CDR3: TGTGCCAGCAGCGTAGGGGCAGCCACGGCCCAGCATTTT. The J gene is TRBJ1-5, the V gene TRBV9; D remains ambiguous. Between the trimmed V and J ends, which lost 0 bases and 11 bases, there was a span of 12 bases. In germline, CDR1 is SGDLS, CDR2 YYNGEE. This CDR3 contains 13 residues.

This sequence joins TRBV7-6 and TRBJ1-2, with 7 positions matching TRBD1. The V gene's germline CDR1 is SGHVS and CDR2 FNYEAQ. With V trimmed by 5 bases and J by 0 bases, 3 bases remained unmatched. CDR3 length: 14 residues. The CDR3: CASSPDRTNYGYTF. CDR3 DNA sequence: TGTGCCAGCAGCCCGGACAGGACTAACTATGGCTACACCTTC.

J is TRBJ1-2 and V is TRBV6-6; TRBD1 is a possible D gene (6 bases). Germline V lookup: CDR1 MNHNY, CDR2 SVGAGI (reference sequence). The V and J ends lost 6 bases and 5 bases respectively, with 16 bases between them. The CDR3 has 14 amino acids. CDR3 loop: CASRTRQVRYGYTF. The DNA for the CDR3 is TGTGCCAGCAGAACGCGACAGGTGCGATATGGCTACACCTTC.

V usage is TRBV10-3 and J usage is TRBJ2-5; the match to TRBD2 covers 14 bases. There are 17 residues in the CDR3. With 5 bases clipped from V and 2 bases from J, the junction kept 7 bases outside the gene matches. CDR1 is ENHRY, CDR2 SYGVKD, per germline. The CDR3 DNA sequence: TGTGCCATCAGTCGACTAGCGGGAGGGCCTGGGCAAGAGACCCAGTACTTC. Residues: CAISRLAGGPGQETQYF.

This clone was found a few times. V is TRBV6-2 or TRBV6-3 and J is TRBJ2-1, with unresolved D. The ends were cut back, 4 bases at V and 8 bases at J, with 6 bases in the middle. CDR1 and CDR2 (germline): MNHEY, SVGEGT. The CDR3 covers 11 residues. CDR3 in DNA: TGTGCCAGCAGTTTAGGAGATGAGCAGTTCTTC. This encodes CASSLGDEQFF.

The rearrangement links TRBV11-3 to TRBJ2-3; no clear D. The CDR3 has 10 residues. Trimming removed 4 bases from V and 7 bases from J, with 3 bases in between. Germline CDR1 is SGHNT and CDR2 is YENEEA. The CDR3 loop reads CASSSNTQYF. Here the CDR3 DNA reads TGTGCCAGCAGCTCCAATACGCAGTATTTT. The full variable domain, rest sourced from reference TRBV11-3 and TRBJ2-3, is EAGVVQSPRYKIIEKKQPVAFWCNPISGHNTLYWYLQNLGQGPELLIRYENEEAVDDSQLPKDRFSAERLKGVDSTLKIQPAELGDSAVYLCASSSNTQYFGPGTRLTVL.